These T cell receptor beta chains were read from a single sample in a study of siplizumab effects on memory and regulatory T cells. Here immunoSEQ multiplex PCR was the method, and the copy in TCRdb shows in-frame clones only, minus some. The sample lists approximately 50,000 clones, over 90% occurring once. Sequencing was done on a sample of CD8+ T cells sorted from blood. These receptors were obtained from a human donor in good health. Each CDR3 is given with its conserved first and last residue. The D gene is left open where the match is weak. A clone size is listed for some rows: how often the clone was seen (once, few, many), or a class if it is expanded.

d_gene | abundance | j_gene | v_gene | CDR3nt | CDR3aa
NA | once | TRBJ2-7 | TRBV5-5 | TGTGCCAGCAGCTTTGTTGGAGTCTACGAGCAGTACTTC | CASSFVGVYEQYF
NA | NA | TRBJ1-2 | TRBV5-1 | TGCGCCAGCACTAACCATGGGCCGGACCCGGATAGTGAAGGCTACACCTTC | CASTNHGPDPDSEGYTF
NA | NA | TRBJ2-3 | TRBV7-9 | TGTGCCAGCAGCTTAGCTACAGATACGCAGTATTTT | CASSLATDTQYF
NA | NA | TRBJ2-1 | TRBV10-2 | TGCGCCAGCAGCCTGTCGGGAGAGCAGTTCTTC | CASSLSGEQFF
NA | NA | TRBJ2-1 | TRBV5-4 | TGTGCCAGCAGCTTCCTAGATGAGCAGTTCTTC | CASSFLDEQFF
TRBD1 | NA | TRBJ2-7 | TRBV7-9 | TGTGCCAGCAGCATATCCCAGGGGGCAGGCGAGCAGTACTTC | CASSISQGAGEQYF
NA | NA | TRBJ1-2 | TRBV20-1 | TGCAGTGCTCACGACAGCTATGGCTACACCTTC | CSAHDSYGYTF
TRBD1 | NA | TRBJ2-7 | TRBV29-1 | TGCAGCTTTACCGGGACAGACTACGAGCAGTACTTC | CSFTGTDYEQYF
NA | few | TRBJ1-1 | TRBV10-3 | TGTGCCATCATGGCGAACACTGAAGCTTTCTTT | CAIMANTEAFF
NA | NA | TRBJ2-5 | TRBV29-1 | TGCAGCGTTGAAGGAGTGGGCGAGGAGACCCAGTACTTC | CSVEGVGEETQYF
TRBD1 | NA | TRBJ1-2 | TRBV9 | TGTGCCAGCAGCGAAGCCGGGACAGGCAAAAACTATGGCTACACCTTC | CASSEAGTGKNYGYTF
NA | NA | TRBJ1-4 | TRBV19 | TGTGCCAGTAGTATCTGGGGAAAGAATGAAAAACTGTTTTTT | CASSIWGKNEKLFF
NA | NA | TRBJ2-7 | TRBV27 | TGTGCCAGCAGTCCGACCCCTCGAGTTCACTACGAGCAGTACTTC | CASSPTPRVHYEQYF
TRBD1 | NA | TRBJ2-5 | TRBV12-5 | TGTGCTAGTGGTCTGCGCCGGACAGGGGAATTACGGGAAGAGACCCAGTACTTC | CASGLRRTGELREETQYF
TRBD2 | few | TRBJ2-7 | TRBV4-2 | TGTGCCAGCAGCCAAGATGGGACTAGCGGGAGTTACGAGCAGTACTTC | CASSQDGTSGSYEQYF
TRBD1 | NA | TRBJ2-1 | TRBV29-1 | TGCAGCGTTCTGGCAGGGGGAGCCTCAAGCTCCTACAATGAGCAGTTCTTC | CSVLAGGASSSYNEQFF
NA | NA | TRBJ2-7 | TRBV18 | TGTGCCAGCTCACCATATGAATCGGCCTACGAGCAGTACTTC | CASSPYESAYEQYF
TRBD2 | once | TRBJ2-1 | TRBV10-1 | TGCGCCAGCAGTGAGTATAGCGGGAGGGCCGAGCAGTTCTTC | CASSEYSGRAEQFF
TRBD2 | NA | TRBJ2-1 | TRBV9 | TGTGCCAGCAGCGTAGACTCTGCGGGAGGGTCCTACAATGAGCAGTTCTTC | CASSVDSAGGSYNEQFF
NA | NA | TRBJ2-7 | TRBV4-1 | TGCGCCAGCAGTCAGTCGGTCAGATACTACGAGCAGTACTTC | CASSQSVRYYEQYF
TRBD1 | NA | TRBJ1-5 | TRBV27 | TGTGCCAGCAGCTGGACAGGGGTTCAGCCCCAGCATTTT | CASSWTGVQPQHF
NA | NA | TRBJ1-1 | TRBV5-8 | TGTGCCAGCAGCTTGAAGGGCACCATGAACACTGAAGCTTTCTTT | CASSLKGTMNTEAFF
TRBD2 | NA | TRBJ2-2 | TRBV14 | TGTGCCAGCAGCCACCTCCGGAATAGCGGGAGTGATGCGAACACCGGGGAGCTGTTTTTT | CASSHLRNSGSDANTGELFF
TRBD2 | NA | TRBJ2-7 | TRBV27 | TGTGCCAGCAGTTCTCCCGGGACTAAATTTTCCGAGCAGTACTTC | CASSSPGTKFSEQYF
NA | NA | TRBJ1-5 | TRBV6-1 | TGTGCCAGCAGTGAATCTCGTATTGACGCAAATCAGCCCCAGCATTTT | CASSESRIDANQPQHF
NA | NA | TRBJ2-2 | TRBV25-1 | TGTGCCAGCAGTGAACGGTGGGAGCTGTTTTTT | CASSERWELFF
TRBD1 | NA | TRBJ2-1 | TRBV6-5 | TGTGCCAGCAGCAAGCCGGGACAGGGGGGTTATGAGCAGTTCTTC | CASSKPGQGGYEQFF
NA | NA | TRBJ2-5 | TRBV30 | TGTGCCTGGAGTGGGGTGGGTGGCGCCCAAGAGACCCAGTACTTC | CAWSGVGGAQETQYF
NA | NA | TRBJ2-1 | TRBV27 | TGTGCCAGCAGTTTTGGGACGGCCTACAATGAGCAGTTCTTC | CASSFGTAYNEQFF
NA | NA | TRBJ2-2 | TRBV9 | TGTGCCAGCAGCGTAGCCAGGACTGTGAACACCGGGGAGCTGTTTTTT | CASSVARTVNTGELFF
NA | NA | TRBJ1-1 | TRBV6-1 | TGTGCCAGCAGTGACAGGGGTACTGAAGCTTTCTTT | CASSDRGTEAFF
TRBD2 | NA | TRBJ2-1 | TRBV6-5 | TGTGCCAGCAGCTTCACTAGCGGGAGGGTTGGTGAGCAGTTCTTC | CASSFTSGRVGEQFF
NA | NA | TRBJ1-5 | TRBV19 | TGTGCCAGTAGCTTTACAGGGATTAGCAATCAGCCCCAGCATTTT | CASSFTGISNQPQHF
NA | NA | TRBJ1-3 | TRBV2 | TGTGCCAGCTTGGGCTCTGGAAACACCATATATTTT | CASLGSGNTIYF
NA | NA | TRBJ2-1 | TRBV28 | TGTGCCAGCAGTCCACACTCCGGGAGTTCTACCTTAATGCCCTACAATGAGCAGTTCTTC | CASSPHSGSSTLMPYNEQFF
TRBD2 | NA | TRBJ2-7 | TRBV28 | TGTGCCAGCAGTCCTAGCGGGAATCGGTACGAGCAGTACTTC | CASSPSGNRYEQYF